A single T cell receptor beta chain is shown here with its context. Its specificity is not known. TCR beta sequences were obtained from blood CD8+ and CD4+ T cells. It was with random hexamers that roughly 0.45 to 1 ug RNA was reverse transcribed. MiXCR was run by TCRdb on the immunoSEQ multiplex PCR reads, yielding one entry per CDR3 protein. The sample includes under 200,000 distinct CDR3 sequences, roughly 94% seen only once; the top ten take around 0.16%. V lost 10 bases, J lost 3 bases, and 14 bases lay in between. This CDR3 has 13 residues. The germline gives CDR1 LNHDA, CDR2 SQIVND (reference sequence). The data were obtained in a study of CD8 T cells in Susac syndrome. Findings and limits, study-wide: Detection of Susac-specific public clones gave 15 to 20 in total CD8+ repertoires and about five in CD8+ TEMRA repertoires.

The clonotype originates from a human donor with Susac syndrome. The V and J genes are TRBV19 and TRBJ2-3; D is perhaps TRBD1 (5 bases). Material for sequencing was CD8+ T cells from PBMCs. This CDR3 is CATHTGSTDTQYF. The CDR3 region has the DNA TGTGCCACCCACACAGGTAGTACAGATACGCAGTATTTT.